This T cell receptor beta chain is drawn from a study of OX40 agonist ivuxolimab in advanced cancers. Study as a whole: Dose-escalation subjects each had hepatocellular carcinoma, melanoma, renal cell or head and neck cancer.

The method was immunoSEQ multiplex PCR; TCRdb's version includes in-frame clones alone and lacks a portion of them. The sample comprises approximately 69,000 clones, almost 90% of which are singletons, and about 10% rests with the top ten. The CDR3 is made up of 15 amino acids. Germline V gives CDR1 MNHEY, CDR2 SMNVEV (reference sequence). V was trimmed by 6 bases and J by 3 bases, leaving 15 bases between them. This clonotype originated in an adult with an advanced solid tumor such as melanoma, head and neck, liver or kidney cancer. This specimen consisted of CD4+ or CD8+ T cells sorted from blood, obtained in a trial of the OX40 agonist ivuxolimab. The chain carries TRBV27 and TRBJ2-1, with D unclear. The CDR3 region is CASRGTRIGYNEQFF. The CDR3 region has the DNA TGTGCCAGCAGGGGAACGAGGATCGGCTACAATGAGCAGTTCTTC.